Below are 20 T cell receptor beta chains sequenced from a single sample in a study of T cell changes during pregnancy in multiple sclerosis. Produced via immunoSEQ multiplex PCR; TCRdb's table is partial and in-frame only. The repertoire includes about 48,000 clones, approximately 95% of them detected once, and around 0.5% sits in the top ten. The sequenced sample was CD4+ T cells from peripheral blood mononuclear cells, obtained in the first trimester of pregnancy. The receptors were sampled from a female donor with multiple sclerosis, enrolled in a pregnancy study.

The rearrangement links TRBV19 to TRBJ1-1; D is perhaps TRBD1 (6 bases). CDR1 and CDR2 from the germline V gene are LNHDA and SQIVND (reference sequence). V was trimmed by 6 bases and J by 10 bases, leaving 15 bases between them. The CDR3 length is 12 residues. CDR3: CASSRDTGVAFF. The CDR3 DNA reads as TGTGCCAGTAGCAGGGACACCGGGGTAGCTTTCTTT.

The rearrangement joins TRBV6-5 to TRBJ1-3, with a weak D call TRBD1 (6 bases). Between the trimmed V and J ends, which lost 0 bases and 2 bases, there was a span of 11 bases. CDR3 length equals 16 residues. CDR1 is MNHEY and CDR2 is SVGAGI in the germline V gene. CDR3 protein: CASSYSNPGAGNTIYF. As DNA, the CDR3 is TGTGCCAGCAGTTACTCGAATCCAGGGGCTGGAAACACCATATATTTT.

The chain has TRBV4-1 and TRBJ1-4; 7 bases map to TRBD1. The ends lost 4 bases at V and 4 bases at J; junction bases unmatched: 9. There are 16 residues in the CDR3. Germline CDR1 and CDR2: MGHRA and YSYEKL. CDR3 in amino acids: CASSLAAGGNNEKLFF. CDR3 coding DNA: TGCGCCAGCAGCCTAGCAGCAGGGGGTAATAATGAAAAACTGTTTTTT.

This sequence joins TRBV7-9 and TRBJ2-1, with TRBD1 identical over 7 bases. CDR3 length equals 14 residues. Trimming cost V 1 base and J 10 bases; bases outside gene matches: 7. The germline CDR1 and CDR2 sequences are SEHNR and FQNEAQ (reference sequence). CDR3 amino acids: CASSLVRGTVEQFF. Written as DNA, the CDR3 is TGTGCCAGCAGCTTAGTTAGGGGGACAGTGGAGCAGTTCTTC. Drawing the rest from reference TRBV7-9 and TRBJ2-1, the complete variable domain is DTGVSQNPRHKITKRGQNVTFRCDPISEHNRLYWYRQTLGQGPEFLTYFQNEAQLEKSRLLSDRFSAERPKGSFSTLEIQRTEQGDSAMYLCASSLVRGTVEQFFGPGTRLTVL.

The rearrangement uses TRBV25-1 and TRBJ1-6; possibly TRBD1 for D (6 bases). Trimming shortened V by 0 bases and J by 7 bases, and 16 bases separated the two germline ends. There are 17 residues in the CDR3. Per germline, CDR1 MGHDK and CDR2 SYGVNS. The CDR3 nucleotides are TGTGCCAGCAGTGAATATGGGGCAGGGGAGAGGAATTCACCCCTCCACTTT. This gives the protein CASSEYGAGERNSPLHF. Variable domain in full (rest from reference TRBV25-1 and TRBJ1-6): EADIYQTPRYLVIGTGKKITLECSQTMGHDKMYWYQQDPGMELHLIHYSYGVNSTEKGDLSSESTVSRIRTEHFPLTLESARPSHTSQYLCASSEYGAGERNSPLHFGNGTRLTVT.

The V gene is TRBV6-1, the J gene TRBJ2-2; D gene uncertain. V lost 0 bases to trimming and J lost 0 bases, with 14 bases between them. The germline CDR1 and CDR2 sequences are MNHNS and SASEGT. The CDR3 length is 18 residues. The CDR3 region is CASSEAFGSAANTGELFF. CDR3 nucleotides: TGTGCCAGCAGTGAAGCATTCGGTTCCGCGGCGAACACCGGGGAGCTGTTTTTT.

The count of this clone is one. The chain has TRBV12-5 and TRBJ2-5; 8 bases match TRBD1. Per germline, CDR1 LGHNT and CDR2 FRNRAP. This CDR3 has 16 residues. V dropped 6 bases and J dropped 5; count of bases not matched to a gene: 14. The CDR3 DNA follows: TGTGCTAGTGGGCAACGCGGACAGGGCTTTTTCGAGACCCAGTACTTC. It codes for CASGQRGQGFFETQYF.

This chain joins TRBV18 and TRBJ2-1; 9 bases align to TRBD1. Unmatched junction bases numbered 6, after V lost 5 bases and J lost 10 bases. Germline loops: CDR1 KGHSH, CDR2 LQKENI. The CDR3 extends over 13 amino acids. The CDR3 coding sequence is TGTGCCAGCTCAAGGGACAGGGATCACGAGCAGTTCTTC. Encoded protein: CASSRDRDHEQFF.

CDR3 DNA sequence: TGTGCCAGTACTAGGGCAGGTCCCTACGAGCAGTACTTC. Amino acids: CASTRAGPYEQYF. The chain couples TRBV2 to TRBJ2-7; perhaps TRBD2 as D (5 bases). CDR1 SNHLY and CDR2 FYNNEI come from the germline V gene. With 9 bases removed from V and 2 bases from J, the gap between germline ends came to 14 bases. CDR3 length: 13 amino acids.

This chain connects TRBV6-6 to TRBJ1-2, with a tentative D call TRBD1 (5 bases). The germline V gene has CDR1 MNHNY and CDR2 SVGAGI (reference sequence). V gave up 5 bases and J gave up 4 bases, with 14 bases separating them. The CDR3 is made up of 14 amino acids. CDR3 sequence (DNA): TGTGCCAGCAGTCCGCTGGGGCAGGGCTATGGCTACACCTTC. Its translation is CASSPLGQGYGYTF.

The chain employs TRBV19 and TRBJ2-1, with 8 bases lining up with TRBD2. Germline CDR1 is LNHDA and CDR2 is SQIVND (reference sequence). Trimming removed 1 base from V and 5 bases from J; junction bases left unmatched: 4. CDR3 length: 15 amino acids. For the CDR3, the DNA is TGTGCCAGTAGTATAGGTGGTAGCGGGGACAATGAGCAGTTCTTC. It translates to CASSIGGSGDNEQFF.

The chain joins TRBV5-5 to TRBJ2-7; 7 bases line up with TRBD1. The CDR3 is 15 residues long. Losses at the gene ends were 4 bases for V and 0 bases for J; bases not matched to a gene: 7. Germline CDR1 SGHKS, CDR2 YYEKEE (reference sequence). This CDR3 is CASSRRDSFSYEQYF. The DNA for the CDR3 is TGTGCCAGCAGCCGCCGGGACAGTTTCTCCTACGAGCAGTACTTC.

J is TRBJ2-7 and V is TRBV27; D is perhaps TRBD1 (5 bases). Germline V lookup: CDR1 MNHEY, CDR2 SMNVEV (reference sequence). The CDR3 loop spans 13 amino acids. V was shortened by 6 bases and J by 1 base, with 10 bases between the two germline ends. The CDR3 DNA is TGTGCCAGCAGACAAGACAGTTCCTACGAGCAGTACTTC. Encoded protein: CASRQDSSYEQYF.

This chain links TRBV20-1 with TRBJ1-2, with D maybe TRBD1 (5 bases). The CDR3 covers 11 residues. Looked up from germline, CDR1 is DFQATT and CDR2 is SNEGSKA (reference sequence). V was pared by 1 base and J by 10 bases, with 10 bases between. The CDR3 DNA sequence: TGCAGTGCTAGAGGCAGGGCAGACTACACCTTC. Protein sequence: CSARGRADYTF.

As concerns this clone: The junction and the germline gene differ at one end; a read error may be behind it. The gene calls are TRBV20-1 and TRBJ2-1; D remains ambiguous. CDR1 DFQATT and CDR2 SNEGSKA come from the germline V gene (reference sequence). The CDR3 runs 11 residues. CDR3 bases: TGCAGTGCTAGTTCCAGACTTGTTAAGATCTTC. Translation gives CSASSRLVKIF.

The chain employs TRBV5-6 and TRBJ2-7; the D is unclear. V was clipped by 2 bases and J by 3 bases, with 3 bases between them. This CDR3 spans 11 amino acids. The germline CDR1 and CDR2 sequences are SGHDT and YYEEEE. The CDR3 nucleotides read TGTGCCAGCAGCTTATACTACGAGCAGTACTTC. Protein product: CASSLYYEQYF.

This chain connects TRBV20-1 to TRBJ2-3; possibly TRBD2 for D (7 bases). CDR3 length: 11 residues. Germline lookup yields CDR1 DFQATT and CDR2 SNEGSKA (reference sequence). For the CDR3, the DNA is TGCAAGACGGGGGGCCCAGATACGCAGTATTTT. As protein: CKTGGPDTQYF.

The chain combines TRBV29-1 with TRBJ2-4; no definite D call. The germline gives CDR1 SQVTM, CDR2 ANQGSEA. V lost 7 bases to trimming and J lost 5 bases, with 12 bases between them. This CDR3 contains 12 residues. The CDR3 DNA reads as TGCAGCGGAGGCGCCTCACAAAACATTCAGTACTTC. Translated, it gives CSGGASQNIQYF.

The CDR3 nucleotides are TGTGCCAGCAGCAGGACAGTGAACACTGAAGCTTTCTTT. Protein sequence: CASSRTVNTEAFF. The V gene is TRBV5-6, the J gene TRBJ1-1, with D maybe TRBD1 (6 bases). The V and J ends lost 4 bases and 0 bases respectively, with 7 bases between them. The CDR3 has 13 residues. The germline CDR1 and CDR2 sequences are SGHDT and YYEEEE.

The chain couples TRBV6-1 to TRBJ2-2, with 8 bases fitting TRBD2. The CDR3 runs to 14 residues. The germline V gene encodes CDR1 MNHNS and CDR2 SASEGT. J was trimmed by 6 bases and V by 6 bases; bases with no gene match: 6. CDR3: CASRGRGGAGELFF. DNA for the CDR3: TGTGCCAGCAGGGGCCGGGGGGGCGCCGGGGAGCTGTTTTTT.